The 2 T cell receptor beta chains presented below share a single source sample, sequenced in a study of cytomegalovirus exposure and HLA in healthy donors. Vbeta (60) and Jbeta (13) primers were used in the PCR. Clones were read by immunoSEQ multiplex PCR, and TCRdb kept only the in-frame ones, dropping some. This table has 90,000 to 120,000 clones, around 76% appearing once. The sequencing input was PBMCs. The source of these receptors is a man aged 25-40 years in good health and CMV-seropositive.

The rearrangement joins TRBV10-3 to TRBJ1-4; TRBD1 might be the D (5 bases). V was cut by 10 bases and J by 7 bases, with 16 bases left in between. Germline CDR1 reads ENHRY; CDR2 reads SYGVKD. This CDR3 contains 13 residues. CDR3 protein: CASGGEGAEKLFF. For the CDR3, the DNA is TGTGCCAGTGGGGGGGAAGGGGCTGAAAAACTGTTTTTT.

The chain has TRBV19 and TRBJ2-2; TRBD1 aligns across 11 bases. The CDR3 totals 14 residues. Per germline, CDR1 LNHDA and CDR2 SQIVND (reference sequence). The ends lost 7 bases at V and 4 bases at J; junction bases unmatched: 2. CDR3 DNA: TGTGCCAGTACCGGGACAGGGGGCACCGGGGAGCTGTTTTTT. Its protein product is CASTGTGGTGELFF.